Listed here are 14 T cell receptor beta chains from one sample, sequenced in a study of blood T cell repertoires in COVID-19. Sequencing was performed with immunoSEQ multiplex PCR; in TCRdb, only in-frame clones are kept and a portion is missing. The sample holds about 500,000 clones, about 88% seen once. Sequencing used peripheral blood. The receptor set was obtained from a man aged 18 to 30 with COVID-19, enrolled during active disease.

This chain links TRBV2 with TRBJ1-1; TRBD1 matches 7 bases. The V segment lost 0 bases and the J segment 0 bases; nucleotides outside the gene matches: 7. CDR3 length: 17 residues. Looked up from germline, CDR1 is SNHLY and CDR2 is FYNNEI. CDR3: CASSEAAGTVMNTEAFF. The CDR3 DNA is TGTGCCAGCAGTGAAGCTGCCGGGACAGTCATGAACACTGAAGCTTTCTTT. Using reference TRBV2 and TRBJ1-1 for the parts outside the CDR3, the full variable domain is EPEVTQTPSHQVTQMGQEVILRCVPISNHLYFYWYRQILGQKVEFLVSFYNNEISEKSEIFDDQFSVERPDGSNFTLKIRSTKLEDSAMYFCASSEAAGTVMNTEAFFGQGTRLTVV.

This CDR3 reads CASSPTGTHNEQFF. In nucleotides, the CDR3 is TGTGCCAGTAGTCCCACCGGGACTCACAATGAGCAGTTCTTC. The genes are TRBV19 and TRBJ2-1, with D perhaps matching TRBD2 (6 bases). Per germline, CDR1 LNHDA and CDR2 SQIVND (reference sequence). V dropped 5 bases and J dropped 5 bases, with 13 bases sitting between them. The CDR3 totals 14 residues.

The chain carries TRBV6-1 and TRBJ2-1, with D tentatively TRBD2 (6 bases). CDR1 MNHNS and CDR2 SASEGT come from the germline V gene. Deletions cut 0 bases from V and 7 bases from J, with 13 bases between. The CDR3 is 15 residues long. The DNA for the CDR3 is TGTGCCAGCAGTGAAGCGGGGACCGGGACTAATGAGCAGTTCTTC. The encoded protein is CASSEAGTGTNEQFF.

DNA of the CDR3: TGTGCCAGCAGGAACGGGACTTTAATCACAGATACGCAGTATTTT. Its translation is CASRNGTLITDTQYF. The chain has TRBV2 and TRBJ2-3, with D possibly being TRBD2 (6 bases). V was clipped by 6 bases and J by 2 bases, with 15 bases between them. This CDR3 is 15 amino acids long. Germline loops: CDR1 SNHLY, CDR2 FYNNEI.

The rearrangement uses TRBV19 and TRBJ2-5, with 10 bases that match TRBD1. Germline trimming cut 5 bases from V and 3 bases from J; bases unmatched to any gene: 6. Germline V CDR1 and CDR2: LNHDA, SQIVND (reference sequence). The CDR3 extends over 15 amino acids. In nucleotides, the CDR3 is TGTGCCAGTAGTTCGCCGGGACAGGGGAAAGAGACCCAGTACTTC. Translation gives CASSSPGQGKETQYF.

This clone has only one observation. The chain employs TRBV7-9 and TRBJ2-5; weak D call: TRBD1 (6 bases). The CDR3 runs 12 residues. Germline V gene lookup returns CDR1 SEHNR and CDR2 FQNEAQ (reference sequence). Trimming took 10 bases from V and 5 from J, leaving 14 bases between them. The CDR3 loop is CATRDTGETQYF. The CDR3 nucleotides read TGTGCCACTCGGGACACGGGGGAGACCCAGTACTTC.

V usage is TRBV19 and J usage is TRBJ1-2, with D unresolved. The CDR3 is 11 residues long. V lost 3 bases and J 6 bases, leaving 5 bases between the germline ends. Germline CDR1 reads LNHDA; CDR2 reads SQIVND (reference sequence). CDR3 in amino acids: CASSMAHGYTF. CDR3 DNA sequence: TGTGCCAGTAGTATGGCCCATGGCTACACCTTC.

A single count supports this clone. The chain carries TRBV5-8 and TRBJ2-1; 8 nucleotides line up with TRBD2. The CDR3 extends over 12 amino acids. From germline, CDR1 is SGHTS and CDR2 YDEGEE. The ends lost 1 base at V and 10 bases at J; junction bases unmatched: 1. CDR3 sequence (DNA): TGTGCCAGCAGCTTGACTAGCGGAGAGCAGTTCTTC. Translating gives CASSLTSGEQFF.

The chain employs TRBV29-1 and TRBJ2-3, with a tentative D call TRBD1 (5 bases). This CDR3 is 15 amino acids long. Germline values: CDR1 SQVTM, CDR2 ANQGSEA. The V end was cut by 4 bases, the J end by 3 bases, with 17 bases between. The CDR3 loop reads CSVVGRALRTDTQYF. For the CDR3, the DNA is TGCAGCGTTGTTGGCAGGGCCCTTCGAACAGATACGCAGTATTTT.

J is TRBJ2-5 and V is TRBV10-2, with 8 bases identical to TRBD1. V was clipped by 6 bases and J by 4 bases; unmatched bases: 22. Germline V gene lookup returns CDR1 WSHSY and CDR2 SAAADI. This CDR3 is built from 19 residues. The DNA for the CDR3 is TGCGCCAGCAGGGGGCAGGGGGCGTTTTGGCGGCATGGAGGAGAGACCCAGTACTTC. Amino acids: CASRGQGAFWRHGGETQYF.

The chain has TRBV11-3 and TRBJ2-3; 8 bases align to TRBD2. V was pared by 6 bases and J by 3 bases, with 5 bases of the junction left unmatched. Looked up from germline, CDR1 is SGHNT and CDR2 is YENEEA. The CDR3 extends over 14 amino acids. This CDR3 reads CASRPGGRTDTQYF. As DNA, the CDR3 is TGTGCCAGCAGGCCGGGAGGGCGGACAGATACGCAGTATTTT.

This clone was picked up one time. This rearrangement joins TRBV6-5 to TRBJ1-1; 10 bases map to TRBD1. V trimming: 2 bases; J trimming: 3 bases; junction bases outside the gene matches: 3. The CDR3 covers 15 residues. Germline V gene data show CDR1 as MNHEY and CDR2 as SVGAGI. Here the CDR3 reads CASSYGTGEHTEAFF. The DNA of the CDR3 is TGTGCCAGCAGTTACGGGACAGGGGAACACACTGAAGCTTTCTTT.

This clone came up once. The rearrangement uses TRBV5-6 and TRBJ2-7; 8 bases are shared with TRBD2. Germline V gene lookup returns CDR1 SGHDT and CDR2 YYEEEE. Trimming cost V 1 base and J 0 bases; bases outside gene matches: 6. This CDR3 is built from 16 residues. The CDR3 DNA reads as TGTGCCAGCAGCTTGACTAGCGGTACTATCTCCTACGAGCAGTACTTC. Translated: CASSLTSGTISYEQYF.

V is TRBV5-8 and J is TRBJ1-2; 7 bases match TRBD1. The CDR3 totals 15 residues. Germline values: CDR1 SGHTS, CDR2 YDEGEE. With V trimmed by 4 bases and J by 1 base, 7 bases remained unmatched. DNA of the CDR3: TGTGCCAGCAGCCCTGGGACAGAACTTAACTATGGCTACACCTTC. Its translation: CASSPGTELNYGYTF. The whole variable domain, remainder taken from reference TRBV5-8 and TRBJ1-2, is EAGVTQSPTHLIKTRGQQATLRCSPISGHTSVYWYQQALGLGLQFLLWYDEGEERNRGNFPPRFSGRQFPNYSSELNVNALELEDSALYLCASSPGTELNYGYTFGSGTRLTVV.